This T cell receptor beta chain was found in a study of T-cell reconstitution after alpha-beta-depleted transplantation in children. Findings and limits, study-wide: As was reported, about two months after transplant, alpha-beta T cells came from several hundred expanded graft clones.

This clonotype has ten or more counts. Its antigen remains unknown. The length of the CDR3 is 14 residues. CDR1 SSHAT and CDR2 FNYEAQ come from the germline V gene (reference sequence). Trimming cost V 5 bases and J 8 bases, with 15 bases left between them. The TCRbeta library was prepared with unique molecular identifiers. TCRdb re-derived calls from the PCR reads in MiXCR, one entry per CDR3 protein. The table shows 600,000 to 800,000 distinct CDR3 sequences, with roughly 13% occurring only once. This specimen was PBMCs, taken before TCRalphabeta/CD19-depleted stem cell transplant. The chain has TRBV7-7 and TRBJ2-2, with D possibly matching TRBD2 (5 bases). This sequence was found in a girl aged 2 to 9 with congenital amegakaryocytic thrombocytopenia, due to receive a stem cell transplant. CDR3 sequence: CASSQLTGSGELFF. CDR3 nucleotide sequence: TGTGCCAGCAGCCAATTGACGGGATCAGGGGAGCTGTTTTTT. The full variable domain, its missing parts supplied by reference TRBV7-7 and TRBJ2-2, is GAGVSQSPRYKVTKRGQDVTLRCDPISSHATLYWYQQALGQGPEFLTYFNYEAQPDKSGLPSDRFSAERPEGSISTLTIQRTEQRDSAMYRCASSQLTGSGELFFGEGSRLTVL.